This T cell receptor beta chain appears in the sequencing data of a study of T cell repertoires in cytomegalovirus infection. At the level of the study: Shared public TCR beta signatures pointed to both CMV infection and a matching HLA type.

This clonotype has a handful of counts. Its antigen is still unknown. Trimming took 5 bases from V and 11 from J; bases not matched to a gene: 16. This CDR3 region has 15 residues. Per germline, CDR1 SGHNT and CDR2 YENEEA. One entry per CDR3 protein results from TCRdb running MiXCR on the reads. The table includes 50,000 or so distinct CDR3 sequences, approximately 22% detected once. Findings and caveats of the study: CMV-specific TCR beta clonotypes restricted by HLA-C were the ones dominating the ex vivo response. Identification of carriers of CMV plus the relevant HLA was achieved through cumulative public TCR beta family frequency.

The V and J genes are TRBV11-3 and TRBJ2-3, with TRBD2 identical over 7 bases. This TCR derives from a human donor in good health (CMV status not recorded). Some clones in this sample may be carry-over from other donors' samples. The sample consisted of PBMCs, sequenced either directly or after in vitro stimulation (not recorded which). The CDR3 region has the DNA TGTGCCAGCAGCCCGGATAGCGGGCCATACCGGATGCAGTATTTT. This sequence encodes CASSPDSGPYRMQYF. Drawing the rest from reference TRBV11-3 and TRBJ2-3, the complete variable domain is EAGVVQSPRYKIIEKKQPVAFWCNPISGHNTLYWYLQNLGQGPELLIRYENEEAVDDSQLPKDRFSAERLKGVDSTLKIQPAELGDSAVYLCASSPDSGPYRMQYFGPGTRLTVL.